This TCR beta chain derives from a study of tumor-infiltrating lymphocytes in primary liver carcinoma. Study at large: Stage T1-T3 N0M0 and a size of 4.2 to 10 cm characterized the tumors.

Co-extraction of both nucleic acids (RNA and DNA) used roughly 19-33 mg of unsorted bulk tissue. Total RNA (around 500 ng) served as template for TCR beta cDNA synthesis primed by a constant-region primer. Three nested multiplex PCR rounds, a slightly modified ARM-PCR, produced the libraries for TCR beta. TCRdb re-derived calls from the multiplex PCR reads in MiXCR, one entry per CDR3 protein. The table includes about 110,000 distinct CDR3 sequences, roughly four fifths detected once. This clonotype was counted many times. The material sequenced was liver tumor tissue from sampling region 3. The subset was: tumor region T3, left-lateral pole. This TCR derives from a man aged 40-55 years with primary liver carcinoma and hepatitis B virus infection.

The CDR3 loop reads CATDKDSGGNEQYF. For the CDR3, the DNA is TGTGCCACGGATAAAGACTCGGGGGGCAACGAGCAGTACTTC. V and J are TRBV6-1 and TRBJ2-7, with D possibly being TRBD2 (7 bases). CDR3 length equals 14 residues. The germline gives CDR1 MNHNS, CDR2 SASEGT. Trimming removed 10 bases from V and 5 bases from J, with 21 bases in between.